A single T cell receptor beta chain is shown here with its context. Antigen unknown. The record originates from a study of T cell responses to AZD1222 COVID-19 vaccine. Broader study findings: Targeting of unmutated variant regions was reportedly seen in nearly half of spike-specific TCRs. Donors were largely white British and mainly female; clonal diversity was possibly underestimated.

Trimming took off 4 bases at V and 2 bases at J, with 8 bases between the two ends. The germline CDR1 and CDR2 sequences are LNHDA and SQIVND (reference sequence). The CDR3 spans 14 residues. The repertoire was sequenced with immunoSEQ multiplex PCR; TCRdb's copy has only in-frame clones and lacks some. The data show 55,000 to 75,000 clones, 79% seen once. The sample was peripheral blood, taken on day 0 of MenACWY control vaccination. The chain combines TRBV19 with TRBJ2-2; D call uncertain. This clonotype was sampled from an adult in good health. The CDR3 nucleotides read TGTGCCAGTAGTAACATAGGAAACACCGGGGAGCTGTTTTTT. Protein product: CASSNIGNTGELFF.